These 2 T cell receptor beta chains were sequenced from one sample in a study of T cell clones after liver transplantation (dated by TCRdb to between 2018 and 2021). The library was prepared using the immunoSEQ multiplex PCR assay. As stored in TCRdb, this immuneACCESS dataset retains in-frame rearrangements with V and J assigned. A fraction of the clones does not appear; measured against another copy, unresolved V genes explain less than half of the discrepancy, and the remainder lacks a known reason. This sample gives about 33,000 clones in total; around 94% of them show up just once. The ten largest clonotypes hold roughly 25% of the sample. The source was CD8+ T cells from blood, collected 12 months after liver transplant. Receptor source: a human patient who received a liver transplant. After a transplant, some of the T cells may come from the graft donor.

V is TRBV9 and J is TRBJ2-5; D unclear. Trimming removed 0 bases from V and 4 bases from J, with 4 bases in between. Germline loops: CDR1 SGDLS, CDR2 YYNGEE. The CDR3 is 12 residues long. CDR3 loop: CASSVAGETQYF. CDR3 DNA: TGTGCCAGCAGCGTAGCGGGAGAGACCCAGTACTTC.

The chain has TRBV5-8 and TRBJ2-7; tentative D call: TRBD1 (5 bases). V was trimmed by 1 base and J by 6 bases, leaving 8 bases between them. This CDR3 spans 12 amino acids. The germline V gene has CDR1 SGHTS and CDR2 YDEGEE. CDR3 bases: TGTGCCAGCAGCTTGCTCAGGGTCGAGCAGTACTTC. This translates into CASSLLRVEQYF.